The next 2 T cell receptor beta chains were all read from a single sample in a study of cytomegalovirus exposure and HLA in healthy donors (dated by TCRdb to 2017 to 2019). Libraries were made using the immunoSEQ multiplex PCR assay. Not all clones reach the TCRdb copy of this immuneACCESS table, which keeps in-frame sequences only. Checked studies attribute under half of the gap to unresolved V genes and leave the rest unexplained. The sample table holds some 170,000 clones, of which approximately 86% were seen once. Together, the top ten hold around 7.2% of the sample. Sample: PBMCs. The source of these receptors is a man aged 30-40 years in good health and CMV-seropositive.

The CDR3, as DNA: TGTGCCAGCAGTCAGGGCTTGGGGCAGCCCCAGCATTTT. As protein: CASSQGLGQPQHF. The chain is built from TRBV28 and TRBJ1-5; maybe TRBD1 (5 bases). Germline CDR1 and CDR2: MDHEN and SYDVKM. CDR3 length equals 13 residues. The ends were cut back, 5 bases at V and 7 bases at J, with 12 bases in the middle.

This clone has more than one count but fewer than ten. At one of its ends the junction is not consistent with the germline gene, which may arise from a read error. This chain joins TRBV6-5 and TRBJ2-1; D is unresolved. The length of the CDR3 is 12 residues. Germline V gene sequence: CDR1 MNHEY, CDR2 SVGAGI. CDR3 amino acids: CATSYGSMSYFF. The CDR3 nucleotides are TGTGCCACCAGTTACGGCTCAATGAGCTACTTCTTC.